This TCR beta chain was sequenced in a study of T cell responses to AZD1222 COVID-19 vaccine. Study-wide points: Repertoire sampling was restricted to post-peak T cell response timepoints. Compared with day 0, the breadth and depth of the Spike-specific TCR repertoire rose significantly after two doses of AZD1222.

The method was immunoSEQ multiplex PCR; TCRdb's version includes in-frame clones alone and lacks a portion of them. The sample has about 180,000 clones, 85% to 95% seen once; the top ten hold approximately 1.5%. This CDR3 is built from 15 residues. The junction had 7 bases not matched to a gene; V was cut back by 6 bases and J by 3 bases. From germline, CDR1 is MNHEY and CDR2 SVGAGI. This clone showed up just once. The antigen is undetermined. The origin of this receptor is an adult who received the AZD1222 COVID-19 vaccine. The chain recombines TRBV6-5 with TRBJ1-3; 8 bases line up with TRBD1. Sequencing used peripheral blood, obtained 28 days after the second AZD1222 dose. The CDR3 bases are TGTGCCAGCAGACCACCACAGGGGGTTGGAAACACCATATATTTT. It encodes CASRPPQGVGNTIYF.